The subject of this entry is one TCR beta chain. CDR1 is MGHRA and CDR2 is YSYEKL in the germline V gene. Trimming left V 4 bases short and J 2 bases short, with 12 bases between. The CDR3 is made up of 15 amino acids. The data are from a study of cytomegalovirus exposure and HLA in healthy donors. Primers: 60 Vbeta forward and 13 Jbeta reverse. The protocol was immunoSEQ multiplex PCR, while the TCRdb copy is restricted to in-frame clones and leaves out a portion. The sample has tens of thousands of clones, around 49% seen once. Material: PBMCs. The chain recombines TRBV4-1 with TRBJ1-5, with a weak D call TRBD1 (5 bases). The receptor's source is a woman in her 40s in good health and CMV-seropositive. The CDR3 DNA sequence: TGCGCCAGCAGCCGGGGTGGGGCGGGCAATCAGCCCCAGCATTTT. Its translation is CASSRGGAGNQPQHF.